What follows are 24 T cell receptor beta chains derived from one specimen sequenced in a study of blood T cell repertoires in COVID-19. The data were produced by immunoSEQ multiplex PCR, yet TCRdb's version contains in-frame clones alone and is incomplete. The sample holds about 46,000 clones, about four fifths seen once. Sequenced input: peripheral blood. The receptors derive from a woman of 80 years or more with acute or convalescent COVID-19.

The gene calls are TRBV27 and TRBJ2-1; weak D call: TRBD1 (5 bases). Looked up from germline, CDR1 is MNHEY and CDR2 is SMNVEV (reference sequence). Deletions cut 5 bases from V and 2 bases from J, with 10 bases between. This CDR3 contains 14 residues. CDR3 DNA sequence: TGTGCCAGCAGTCCGCAGGGAACCTACAATGAGCAGTTCTTC. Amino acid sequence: CASSPQGTYNEQFF.

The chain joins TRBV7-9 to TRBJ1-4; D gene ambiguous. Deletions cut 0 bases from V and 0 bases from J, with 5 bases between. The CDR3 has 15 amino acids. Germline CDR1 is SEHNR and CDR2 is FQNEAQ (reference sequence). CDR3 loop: CASSLAGATNEKLFF. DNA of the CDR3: TGTGCCAGCAGCTTAGCAGGAGCAACTAATGAAAAACTGTTTTTT.

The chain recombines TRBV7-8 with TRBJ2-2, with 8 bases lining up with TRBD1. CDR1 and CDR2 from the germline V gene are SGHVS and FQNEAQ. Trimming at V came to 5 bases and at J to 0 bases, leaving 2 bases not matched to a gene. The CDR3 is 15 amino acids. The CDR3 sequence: CASSTGQANTGELFF. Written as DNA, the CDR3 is TGTGCCAGCAGCACGGGACAGGCGAACACCGGGGAGCTGTTTTTT.

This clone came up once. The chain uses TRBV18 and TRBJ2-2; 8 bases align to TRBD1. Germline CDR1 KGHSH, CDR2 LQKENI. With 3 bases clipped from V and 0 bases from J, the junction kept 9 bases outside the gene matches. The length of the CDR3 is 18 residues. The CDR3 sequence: CASSPRGQASANTGELFF. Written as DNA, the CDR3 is TGTGCCAGCTCACCCCGGGGACAGGCGTCCGCGAACACCGGGGAGCTGTTTTTT.

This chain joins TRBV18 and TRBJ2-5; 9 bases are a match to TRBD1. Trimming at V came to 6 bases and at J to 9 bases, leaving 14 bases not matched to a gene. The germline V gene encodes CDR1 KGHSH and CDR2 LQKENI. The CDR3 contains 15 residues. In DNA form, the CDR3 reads TGTGCCAGCTCGTTTACAGGGGGCTCGGTTTGGTCCCAGTACTTC. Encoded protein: CASSFTGGSVWSQYF.

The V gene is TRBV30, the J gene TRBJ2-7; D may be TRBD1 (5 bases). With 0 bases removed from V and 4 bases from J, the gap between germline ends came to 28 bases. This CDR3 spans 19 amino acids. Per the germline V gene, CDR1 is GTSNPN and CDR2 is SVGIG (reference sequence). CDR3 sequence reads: CAWSVQAFLPGSVPYEQYF. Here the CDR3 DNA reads TGTGCCTGGAGTGTACAAGCGTTTCTGCCAGGGTCAGTTCCGTACGAGCAGTACTTC.

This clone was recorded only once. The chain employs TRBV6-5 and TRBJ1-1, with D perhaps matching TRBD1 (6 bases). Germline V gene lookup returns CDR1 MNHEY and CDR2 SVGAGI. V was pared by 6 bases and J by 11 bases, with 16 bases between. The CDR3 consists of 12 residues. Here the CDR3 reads CASSRDTYEAFF. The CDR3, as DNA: TGTGCCAGCAGCCGGGACACCTATGAGGCTTTCTTT.

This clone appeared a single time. The CDR3 loop reads CASSLDPGGQETQYF. The CDR3 DNA is TGTGCCAGCAGCTTGGATCCAGGGGGTCAAGAGACCCAGTACTTC. The V gene is TRBV5-4, the J gene TRBJ2-5, with 7 bases fitting TRBD1. V dropped 0 bases and J dropped 2; count of bases not matched to a gene: 4. CDR1 and CDR2 (germline): SGHNT, YYREEE (reference sequence). The CDR3 totals 15 residues. Complete variable domain (other parts from reference TRBV5-4 and TRBJ2-5): ETGVTQSPTHLIKTRGQQVTLRCSSQSGHNTVSWYQQALGQGPQFIFQYYREEENGRGNFPPRFSGLQFPNYSSELNVNALELDDSALYLCASSLDPGGQETQYFGPGTRLLVL.

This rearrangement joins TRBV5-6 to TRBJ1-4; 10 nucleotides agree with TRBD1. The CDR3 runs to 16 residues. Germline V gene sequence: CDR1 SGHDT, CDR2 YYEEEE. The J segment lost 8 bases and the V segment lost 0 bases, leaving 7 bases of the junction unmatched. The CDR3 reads CASSLGPTGGAEKLFF. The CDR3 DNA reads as TGTGCCAGCAGCTTGGGCCCGACAGGGGGCGCGGAAAAACTGTTTTTT.

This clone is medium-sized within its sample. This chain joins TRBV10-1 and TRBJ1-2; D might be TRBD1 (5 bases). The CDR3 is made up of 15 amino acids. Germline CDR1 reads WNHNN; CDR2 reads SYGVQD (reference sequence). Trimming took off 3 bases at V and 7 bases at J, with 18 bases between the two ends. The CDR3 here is CASSDYPGRFSGYTF. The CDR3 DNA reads TGCGCCAGCAGTGATTATCCAGGGAGGTTCTCTGGCTACACCTTC.

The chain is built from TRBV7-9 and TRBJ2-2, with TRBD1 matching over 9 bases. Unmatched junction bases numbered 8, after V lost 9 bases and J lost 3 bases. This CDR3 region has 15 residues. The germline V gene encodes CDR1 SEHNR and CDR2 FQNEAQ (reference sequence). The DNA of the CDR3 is TGTGCCAGTAGAATACAGGGGGCGGACACCGGGGAGCTGTTTTTT. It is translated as CASRIQGADTGELFF.

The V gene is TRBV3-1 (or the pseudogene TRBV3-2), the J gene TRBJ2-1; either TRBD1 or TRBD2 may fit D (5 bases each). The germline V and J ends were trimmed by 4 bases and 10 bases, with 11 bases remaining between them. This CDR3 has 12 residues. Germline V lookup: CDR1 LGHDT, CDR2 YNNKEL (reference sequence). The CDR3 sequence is CASSREGREQFF. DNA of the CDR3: TGTGCCAGCAGCCGAGAGGGGCGGGAGCAGTTCTTC.

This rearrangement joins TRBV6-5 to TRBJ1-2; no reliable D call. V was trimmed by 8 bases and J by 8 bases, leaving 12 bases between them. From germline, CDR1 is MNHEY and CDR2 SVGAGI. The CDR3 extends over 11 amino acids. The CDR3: CASLTPGGYTF. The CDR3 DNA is TGTGCCAGCTTGACCCCAGGCGGCTACACCTTC.

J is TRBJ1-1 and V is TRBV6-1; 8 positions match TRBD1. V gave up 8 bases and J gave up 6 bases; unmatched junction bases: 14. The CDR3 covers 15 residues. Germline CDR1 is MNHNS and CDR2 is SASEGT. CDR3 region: CASSTLGQGKPEAFF. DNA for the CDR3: TGTGCCAGCTCGACTTTAGGACAGGGTAAACCTGAAGCTTTCTTT.

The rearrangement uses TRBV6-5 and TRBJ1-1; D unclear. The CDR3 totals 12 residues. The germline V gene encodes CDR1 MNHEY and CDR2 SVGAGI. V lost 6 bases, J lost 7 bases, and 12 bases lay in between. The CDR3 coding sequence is TGTGCCAGCAGCATGGGAGGTTTTGAAGCTTTCTTT. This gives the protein CASSMGGFEAFF.

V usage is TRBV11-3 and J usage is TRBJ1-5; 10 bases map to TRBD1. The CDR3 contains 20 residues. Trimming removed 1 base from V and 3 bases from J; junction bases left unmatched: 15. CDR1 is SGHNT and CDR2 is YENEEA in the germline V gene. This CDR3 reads CASSLVMTGGRVHANQPQHF. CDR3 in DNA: TGTGCCAGCAGCTTAGTTATGACAGGGGGCAGGGTGCATGCCAATCAGCCCCAGCATTTT.

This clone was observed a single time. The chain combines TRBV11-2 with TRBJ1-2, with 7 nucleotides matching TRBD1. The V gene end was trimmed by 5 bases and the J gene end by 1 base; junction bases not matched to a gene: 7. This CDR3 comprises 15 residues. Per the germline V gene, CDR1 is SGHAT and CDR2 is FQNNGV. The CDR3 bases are TGTGCCAGCAGCGATCGACAGGGACATAACTATGGCTACACCTTC. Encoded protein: CASSDRQGHNYGYTF.

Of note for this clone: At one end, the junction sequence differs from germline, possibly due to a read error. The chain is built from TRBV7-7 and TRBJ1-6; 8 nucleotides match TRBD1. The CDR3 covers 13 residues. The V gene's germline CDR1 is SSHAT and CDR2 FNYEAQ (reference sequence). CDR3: CASSADRDSPLHF. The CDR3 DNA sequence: TGTGCTAGCAGCGCGGACAGGGATTCACCCCTCCACTTT.

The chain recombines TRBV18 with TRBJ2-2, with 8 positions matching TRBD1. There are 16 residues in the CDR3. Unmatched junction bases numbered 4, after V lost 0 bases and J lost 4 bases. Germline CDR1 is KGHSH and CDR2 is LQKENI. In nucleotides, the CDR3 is TGTGCCAGCTCACCACCGACAGGGGTACTCACCGGGGAGCTGTTTTTT. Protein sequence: CASSPPTGVLTGELFF.

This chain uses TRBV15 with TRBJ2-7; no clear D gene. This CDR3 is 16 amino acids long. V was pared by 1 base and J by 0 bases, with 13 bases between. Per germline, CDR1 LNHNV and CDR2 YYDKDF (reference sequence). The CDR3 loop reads CATSRGLRRSSYEQYF. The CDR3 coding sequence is TGTGCCACCAGCAGAGGCCTTCGACGGAGCTCCTACGAGCAGTACTTC.

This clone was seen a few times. The CDR3 region is CSAQDRGYTF. The DNA of the CDR3 is TGCAGTGCTCAGGACAGAGGCTACACCTTC. This chain connects TRBV20-1 to TRBJ1-2, with D perhaps TRBD1 (6 bases). V was cut by 5 bases and J by 8 bases, with 9 bases left in between. This CDR3 is 10 amino acids long. Germline CDR1 and CDR2: DFQATT and SNEGSKA (reference sequence).

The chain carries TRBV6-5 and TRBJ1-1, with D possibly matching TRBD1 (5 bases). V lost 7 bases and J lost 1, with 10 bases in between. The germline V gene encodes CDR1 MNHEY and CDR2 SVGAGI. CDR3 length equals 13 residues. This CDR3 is CASNRSPNTEAFF. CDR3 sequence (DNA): TGTGCCAGCAACAGGTCACCGAACACTGAAGCTTTCTTT.

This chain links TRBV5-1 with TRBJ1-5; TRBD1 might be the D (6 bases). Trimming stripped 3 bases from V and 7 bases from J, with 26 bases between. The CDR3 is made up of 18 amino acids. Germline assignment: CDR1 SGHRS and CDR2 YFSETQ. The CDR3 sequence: CASSSVETRTGRGQPQHF. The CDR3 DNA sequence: TGCGCCAGCAGCTCTGTTGAAACCCGAACAGGGAGAGGCCAGCCCCAGCATTTT.

The CDR3 sequence: CASSPRQGINEQFF. The CDR3 bases are TGTGCCAGCTCACCACGACAGGGTATCAATGAGCAGTTCTTC. The V call is TRBV18, the J call TRBJ2-1; 7 positions agree with TRBD1. Germline V gives CDR1 KGHSH, CDR2 LQKENI. This CDR3 has 14 amino acids. Trimming cost V 1 base and J 6 bases; bases outside gene matches: 3.